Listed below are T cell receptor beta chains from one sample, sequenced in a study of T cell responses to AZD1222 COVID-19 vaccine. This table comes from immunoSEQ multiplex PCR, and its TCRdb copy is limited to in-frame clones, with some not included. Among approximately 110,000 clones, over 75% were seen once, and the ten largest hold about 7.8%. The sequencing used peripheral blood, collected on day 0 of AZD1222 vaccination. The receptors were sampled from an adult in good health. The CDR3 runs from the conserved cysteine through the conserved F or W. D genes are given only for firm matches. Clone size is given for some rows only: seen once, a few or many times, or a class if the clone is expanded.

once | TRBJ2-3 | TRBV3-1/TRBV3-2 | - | CASSQARGVWDTQYF | TGTGCCAGCAGCCAAGCTAGGGGAGTGTGGGATACGCAGTATTTT
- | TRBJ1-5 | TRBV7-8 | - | CASSLVNNQPQHF | TGTGCCAGCAGCTTAGTGAACAATCAGCCCCAGCATTTT
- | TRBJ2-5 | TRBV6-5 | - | CASSPTGYQETQYF | TGTGCCAGCAGCCCCACGGGGTATCAAGAGACCCAGTACTTC
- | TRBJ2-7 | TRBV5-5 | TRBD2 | CASSLSGSEHEQYF | TGTGCCAGCAGCTTAAGCGGGAGTGAGCACGAGCAGTACTTC
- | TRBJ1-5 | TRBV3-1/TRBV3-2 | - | CASSQDRRQPQHF | TGTGCCAGCAGCCAAGATCGGCGTCAGCCCCAGCATTTT
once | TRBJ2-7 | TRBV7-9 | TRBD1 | CASSFSGGLDEQYF | TGTGCCAGCAGCTTTTCAGGGGGTTTGGACGAGCAGTACTTC
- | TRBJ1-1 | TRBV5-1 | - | CASSLEPNTEAFF | TGCGCCAGCAGCTTAGAGCCGAACACTGAAGCTTTCTTT
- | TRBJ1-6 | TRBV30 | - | CAWSLLSGPYNSPLHF | TGTGCCTGGAGCCTCCTTTCGGGTCCTTATAATTCACCCCTCCACTTT
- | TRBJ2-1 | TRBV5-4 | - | CASSPVSGYNEQFF | TGTGCCAGCAGCCCCGTTTCTGGGTACAATGAGCAGTTCTTC
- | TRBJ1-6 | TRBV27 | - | CASSLPGNSPLHF | TGTGCCAGCAGTTTACCGGGTAATTCACCCCTCCACTTT
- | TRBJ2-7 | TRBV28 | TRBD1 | CASSFRRIRGHSYEQYF | TGTGCCAGCAGTTTTCGCCGGATCAGGGGGCACTCCTACGAGCAGTACTTC
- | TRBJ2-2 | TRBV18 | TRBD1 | CASSPPASGGYTGELFF | TGTGCCAGCTCACCACCGGCGTCAGGGGGCTACACCGGGGAGCTGTTTTTT
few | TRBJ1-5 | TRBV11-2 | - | CASSLGFGGSSNQPQHF | TGTGCCAGCAGCTTAGGTTTTGGAGGGAGCAGCAATCAGCCCCAGCATTTT
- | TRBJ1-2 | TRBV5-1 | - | CASSLGQVGNYTF | TGCGCCAGCAGCTTGGGACAAGTAGGTAACTACACCTTC
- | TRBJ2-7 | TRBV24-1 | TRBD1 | CATSEPGQGYEQYF | TGTGCCACCAGTGAGCCCGGACAGGGGTACGAGCAGTACTTC
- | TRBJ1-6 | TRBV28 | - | CASSSPLRGSSYNSPLHF | TGTGCCAGCAGTTCTCCGCTCCGAGGGAGCTCCTATAATTCACCCCTCCACTTT
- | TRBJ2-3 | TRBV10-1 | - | CASSDRRRSTDTQYF | TGCGCCAGCAGTGACCGGCGGAGGAGCACAGATACGCAGTATTTT
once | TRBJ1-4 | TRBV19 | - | CASSIPRQMGNEKLFF | TGTGCCAGTAGTATACCGAGACAGATGGGCAATGAAAAACTGTTTTTT
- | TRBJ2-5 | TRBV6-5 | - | CASSYSSETQYF | TGTGCCAGCAGTTACTCTTCGGAGACCCAGTACTTC
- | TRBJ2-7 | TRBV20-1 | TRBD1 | CSASRDRGLGEQYF | TGCAGTGCTAGTAGGGACAGGGGGCTGGGGGAGCAGTACTTC
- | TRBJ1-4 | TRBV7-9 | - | CASSSLGGRIATNEKLFF | TGTGCCAGCAGCTCTTTAGGGGGACGGATTGCAACTAATGAAAAACTGTTTTTT
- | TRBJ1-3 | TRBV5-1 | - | CASSLEARASSGNTIYF | TGCGCCAGCAGCTTGGAGGCGCGCGCATCGAGTGGAAACACCATATATTTT
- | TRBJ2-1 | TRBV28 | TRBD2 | CASTPGGRASYNEQFF | TGTGCCAGCACCCCAGGAGGGAGGGCTTCCTACAATGAGCAGTTCTTC
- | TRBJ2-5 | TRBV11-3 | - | CASSLDRETQYF | TGTGCCAGCAGCTTAGATAGGGAGACCCAGTACTTC
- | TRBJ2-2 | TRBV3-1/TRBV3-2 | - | CASSQEGEGTGELFF | TGTGCCAGCAGCCAAGAGGGTGAAGGGACCGGGGAGCTGTTTTTT